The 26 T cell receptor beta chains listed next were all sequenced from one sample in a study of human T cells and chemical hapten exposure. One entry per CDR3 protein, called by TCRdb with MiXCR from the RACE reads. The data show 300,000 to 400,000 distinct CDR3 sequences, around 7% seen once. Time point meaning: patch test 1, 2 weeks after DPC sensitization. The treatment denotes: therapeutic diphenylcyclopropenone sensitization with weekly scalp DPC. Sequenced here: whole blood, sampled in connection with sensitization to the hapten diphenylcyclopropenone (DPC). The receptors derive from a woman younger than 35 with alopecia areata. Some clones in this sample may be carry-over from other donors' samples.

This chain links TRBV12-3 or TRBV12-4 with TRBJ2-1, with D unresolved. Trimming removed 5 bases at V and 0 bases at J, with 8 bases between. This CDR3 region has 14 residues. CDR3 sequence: CASSRESSYNEQFF. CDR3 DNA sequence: TGTGCCAGCAGTCGCGAGAGCTCCTACAATGAGCAGTTCTTC.

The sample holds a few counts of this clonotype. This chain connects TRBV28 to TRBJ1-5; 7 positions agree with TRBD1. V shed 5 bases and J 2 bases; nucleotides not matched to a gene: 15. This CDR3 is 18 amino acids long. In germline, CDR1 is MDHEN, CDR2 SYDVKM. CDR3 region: CASSPQGVVLIGNQPQHF. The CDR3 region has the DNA TGTGCCAGCAGTCCTCAGGGGGTCGTCCTTATTGGCAATCAGCCCCAGCATTTT.

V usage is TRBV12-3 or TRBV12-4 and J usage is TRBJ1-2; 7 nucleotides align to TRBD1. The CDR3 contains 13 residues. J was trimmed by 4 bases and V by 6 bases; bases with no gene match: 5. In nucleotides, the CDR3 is TGTGCCAGCAGGCAAGGGACAGTCTATGGCTACACCTTC. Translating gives CASRQGTVYGYTF.

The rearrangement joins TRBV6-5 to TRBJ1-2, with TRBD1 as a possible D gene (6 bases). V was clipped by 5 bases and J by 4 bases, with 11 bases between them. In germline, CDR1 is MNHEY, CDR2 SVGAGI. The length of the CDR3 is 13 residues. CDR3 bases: TGTGCCAGCAGTCAAGGACAGATCTATGGCTACACCTTC. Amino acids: CASSQGQIYGYTF.

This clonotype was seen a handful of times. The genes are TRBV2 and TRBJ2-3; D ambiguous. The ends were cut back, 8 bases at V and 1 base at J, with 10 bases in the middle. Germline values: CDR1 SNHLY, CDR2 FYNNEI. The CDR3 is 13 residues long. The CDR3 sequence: CASSNLGTDTQYF. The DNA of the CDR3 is TGTGCCAGCTCAAACCTGGGCACAGATACGCAGTATTTT. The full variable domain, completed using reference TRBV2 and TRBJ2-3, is EPEVTQTPSHQVTQMGQEVILRCVPISNHLYFYWYRQILGQKVEFLVSFYNNEISEKSEIFDDQFSVERPDGSNFTLKIRSTKLEDSAMYFCASSNLGTDTQYFGPGTRLTVL.

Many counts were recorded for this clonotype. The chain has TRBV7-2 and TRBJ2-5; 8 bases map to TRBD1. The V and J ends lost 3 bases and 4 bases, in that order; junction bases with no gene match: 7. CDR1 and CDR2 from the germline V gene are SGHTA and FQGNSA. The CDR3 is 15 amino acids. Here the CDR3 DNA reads TGTGCCAGCAGCTTCGACAGGGGTAACTTAGAGACCCAGTACTTC. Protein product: CASSFDRGNLETQYF.

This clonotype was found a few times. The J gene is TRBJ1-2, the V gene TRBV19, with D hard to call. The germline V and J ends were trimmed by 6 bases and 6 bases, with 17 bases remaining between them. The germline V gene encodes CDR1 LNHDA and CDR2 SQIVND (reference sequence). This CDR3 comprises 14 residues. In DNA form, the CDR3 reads TGTGCCAGTAGGCGAGGGTCAGCTCTCGATGGCTACACCTTC. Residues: CASRRGSALDGYTF.

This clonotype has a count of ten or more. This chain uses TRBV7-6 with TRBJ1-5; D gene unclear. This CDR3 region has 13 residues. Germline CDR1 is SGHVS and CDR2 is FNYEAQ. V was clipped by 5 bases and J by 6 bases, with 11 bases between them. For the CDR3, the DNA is TGTGCCAGCAGCACCACCCATAGTCAGCCCCAGCATTTT. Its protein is CASSTTHSQPQHF.

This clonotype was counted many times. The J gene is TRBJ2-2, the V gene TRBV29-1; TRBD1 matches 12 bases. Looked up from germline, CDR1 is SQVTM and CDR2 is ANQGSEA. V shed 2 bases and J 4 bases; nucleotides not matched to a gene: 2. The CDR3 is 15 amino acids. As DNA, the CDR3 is TGCAGCGTTGAATTGGGACAGGGGGCCACCGGGGAGCTGTTTTTT. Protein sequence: CSVELGQGATGELFF.

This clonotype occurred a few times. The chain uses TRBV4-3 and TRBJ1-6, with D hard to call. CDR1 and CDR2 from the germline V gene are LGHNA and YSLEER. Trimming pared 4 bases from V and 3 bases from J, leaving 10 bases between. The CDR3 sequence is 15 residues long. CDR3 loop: CASSRSTVYNSPLHF. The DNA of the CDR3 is TGCGCCAGCAGCCGCAGCACAGTCTATAATTCACCCCTCCACTTT.

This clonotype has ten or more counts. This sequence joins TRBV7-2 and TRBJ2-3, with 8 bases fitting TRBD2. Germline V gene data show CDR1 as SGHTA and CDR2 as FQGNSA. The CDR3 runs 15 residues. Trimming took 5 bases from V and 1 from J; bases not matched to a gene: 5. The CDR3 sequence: CASSPGGGRTDTQYF. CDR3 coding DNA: TGTGCCAGCAGCCCAGGCGGGGGGCGCACAGATACGCAGTATTTT.

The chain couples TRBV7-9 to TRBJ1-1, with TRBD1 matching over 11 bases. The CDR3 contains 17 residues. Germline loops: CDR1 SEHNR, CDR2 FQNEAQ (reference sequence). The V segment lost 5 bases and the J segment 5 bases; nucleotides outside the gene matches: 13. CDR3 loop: CASSPGQGEKVYTEAFF. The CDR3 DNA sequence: TGTGCCAGCAGCCCGGGACAGGGGGAGAAGGTTTATACTGAAGCTTTCTTT.

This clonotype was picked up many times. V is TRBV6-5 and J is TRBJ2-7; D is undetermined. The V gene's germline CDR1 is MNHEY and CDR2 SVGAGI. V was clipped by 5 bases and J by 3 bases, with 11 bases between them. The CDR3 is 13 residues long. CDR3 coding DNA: TGTGCCAGCAGTCCAAGGACCCACTACGAGCAGTACTTC. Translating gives CASSPRTHYEQYF.

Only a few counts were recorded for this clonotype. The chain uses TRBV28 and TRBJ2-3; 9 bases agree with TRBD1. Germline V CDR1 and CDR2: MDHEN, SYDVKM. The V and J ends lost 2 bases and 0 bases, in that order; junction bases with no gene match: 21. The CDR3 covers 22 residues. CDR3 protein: CASSLGRIPGQDRGTSTDTQYF. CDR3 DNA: TGTGCCAGCAGTTTAGGTCGTATACCAGGACAGGACAGGGGTACTAGCACAGATACGCAGTATTTT.

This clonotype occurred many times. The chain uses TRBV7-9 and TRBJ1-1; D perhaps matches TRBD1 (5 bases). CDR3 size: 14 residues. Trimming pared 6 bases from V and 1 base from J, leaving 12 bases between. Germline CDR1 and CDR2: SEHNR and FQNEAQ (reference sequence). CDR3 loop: CASRDKTGNTEAFF. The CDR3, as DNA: TGTGCCAGCAGGGACAAAACAGGGAACACTGAAGCTTTCTTT. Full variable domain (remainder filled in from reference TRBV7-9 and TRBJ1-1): DTGVSQNPRHKITKRGQNVTFRCDPISEHNRLYWYRQTLGQGPEFLTYFQNEAQLEKSRLLSDRFSAERPKGSFSTLEIQRTEQGDSAMYLCASRDKTGNTEAFFGQGTRLTVV.

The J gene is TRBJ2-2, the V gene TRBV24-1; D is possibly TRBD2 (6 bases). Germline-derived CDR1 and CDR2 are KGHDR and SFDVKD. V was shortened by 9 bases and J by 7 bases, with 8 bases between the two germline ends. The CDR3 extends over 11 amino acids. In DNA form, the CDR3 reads TGTGCCACCGGGGGGAGCGGGGAGCTGTTTTTT. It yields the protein CATGGSGELFF.

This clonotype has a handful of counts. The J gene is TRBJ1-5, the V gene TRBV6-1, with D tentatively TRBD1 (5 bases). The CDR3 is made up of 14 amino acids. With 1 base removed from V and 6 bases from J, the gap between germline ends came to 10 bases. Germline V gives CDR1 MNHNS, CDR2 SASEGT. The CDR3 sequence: CASSEVQDSQPQHF. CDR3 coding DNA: TGTGCCAGCAGTGAAGTACAGGATAGTCAGCCCCAGCATTTT.

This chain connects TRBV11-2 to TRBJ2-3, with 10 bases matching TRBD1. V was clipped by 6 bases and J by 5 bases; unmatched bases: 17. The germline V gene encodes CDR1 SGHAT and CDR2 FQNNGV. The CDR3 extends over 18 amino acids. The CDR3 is CASSSHRDRGLVGDTQYF. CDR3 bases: TGTGCCAGCAGTTCCCACCGGGACAGGGGCCTAGTAGGAGATACGCAGTATTTT.

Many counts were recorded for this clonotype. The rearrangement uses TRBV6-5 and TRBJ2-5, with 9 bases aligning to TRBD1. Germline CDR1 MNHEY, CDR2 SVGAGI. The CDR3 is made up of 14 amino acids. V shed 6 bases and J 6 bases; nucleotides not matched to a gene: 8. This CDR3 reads CASSLDRGMKTQYF. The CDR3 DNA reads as TGTGCCAGCAGCCTAGACAGGGGGATGAAGACCCAGTACTTC.

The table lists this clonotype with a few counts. The CDR3 nucleotides are TGTGCCAGCAGTTACTCGAAGGAGGGAAGGGATAGGAGCTACACCTTC. Encoded protein: CASSYSKEGRDRSYTF. The V call is TRBV6-6, the J call TRBJ1-2; no definite D call. CDR1 and CDR2 (germline): MNHNY, SVGAGI (reference sequence). The V end was cut by 0 bases, the J end by 9 bases, with 20 bases between. This CDR3 is built from 16 residues.

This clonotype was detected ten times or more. The CDR3 sequence is CASRSQGILHF. As DNA, the CDR3 is TGTGCCAGCAGGTCACAGGGAATCCTCCACTTT. The gene calls are TRBV27 and TRBJ1-6; a possible D gene is TRBD1 (6 bases). There are 11 residues in the CDR3. Germline V CDR1 and CDR2: MNHEY, SMNVEV (reference sequence). Trimming removed 6 bases at V and 15 bases at J, with 12 bases between.

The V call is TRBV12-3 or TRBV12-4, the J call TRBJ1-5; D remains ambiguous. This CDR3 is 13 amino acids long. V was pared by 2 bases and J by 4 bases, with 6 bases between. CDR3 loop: CASSLTQNQPQHF. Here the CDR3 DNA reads TGTGCCAGCAGTTTAACCCAGAATCAGCCCCAGCATTTT.

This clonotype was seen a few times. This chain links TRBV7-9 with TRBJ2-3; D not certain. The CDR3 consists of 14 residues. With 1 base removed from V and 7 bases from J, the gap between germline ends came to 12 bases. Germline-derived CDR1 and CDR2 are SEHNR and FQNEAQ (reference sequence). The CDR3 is CASSLGGRFHTQYF. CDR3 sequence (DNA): TGTGCCAGCAGCTTAGGCGGCAGATTTCATACGCAGTATTTT.

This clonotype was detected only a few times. The CDR3 is CASSWDRPGSYEQYF. CDR3 nucleotides: TGTGCCAGCAGTTGGGACCGCCCGGGCTCCTACGAGCAGTACTTC. The genes are TRBV25-1 and TRBJ2-7; D could derive from TRBD1 or TRBD2 (5 bases each). The CDR3 is made up of 15 amino acids. Trimming pared 5 bases from V and 0 bases from J, leaving 14 bases between. The germline gives CDR1 MGHDK, CDR2 SYGVNS.

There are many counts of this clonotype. This CDR3 reads CSARDRGATQYF. The CDR3 DNA follows: TGCAGTGCTAGGGACAGGGGAGCGACGCAGTATTTT. This chain connects TRBV20-1 to TRBJ2-3; 9 bases are shared with TRBD1. The germline CDR1 and CDR2 sequences are DFQATT and SNEGSKA (reference sequence). The length of the CDR3 is 12 residues. With 3 bases clipped from V and 9 bases from J, the junction kept 4 bases outside the gene matches.

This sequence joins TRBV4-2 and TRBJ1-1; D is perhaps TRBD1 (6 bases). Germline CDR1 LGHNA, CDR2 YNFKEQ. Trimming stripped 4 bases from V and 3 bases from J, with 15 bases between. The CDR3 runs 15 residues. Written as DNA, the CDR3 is TGTGCCAGCAGCCGTAACAGGGATCCCTACACTGAAGCTTTCTTT. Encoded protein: CASSRNRDPYTEAFF.